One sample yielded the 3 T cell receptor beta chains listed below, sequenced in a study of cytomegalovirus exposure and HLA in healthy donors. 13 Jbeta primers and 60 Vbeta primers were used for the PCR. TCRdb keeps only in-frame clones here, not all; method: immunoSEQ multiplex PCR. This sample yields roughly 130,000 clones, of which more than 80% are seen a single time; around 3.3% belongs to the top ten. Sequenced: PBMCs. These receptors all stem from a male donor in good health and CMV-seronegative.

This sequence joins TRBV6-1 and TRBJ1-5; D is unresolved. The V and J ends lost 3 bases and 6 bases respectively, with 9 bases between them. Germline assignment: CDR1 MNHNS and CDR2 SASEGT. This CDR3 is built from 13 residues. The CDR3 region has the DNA TGTGCCAGCAGTGACACACATACTCAGCCCCAGCATTTT. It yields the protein CASSDTHTQPQHF.

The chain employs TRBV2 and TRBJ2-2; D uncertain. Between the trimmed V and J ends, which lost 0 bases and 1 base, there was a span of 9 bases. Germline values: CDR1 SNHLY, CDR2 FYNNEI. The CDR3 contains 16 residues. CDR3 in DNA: TGTGCCAGCAGTGAAGCCCTACGATTGAACACCGGGGAGCTGTTTTTT. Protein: CASSEALRLNTGELFF.

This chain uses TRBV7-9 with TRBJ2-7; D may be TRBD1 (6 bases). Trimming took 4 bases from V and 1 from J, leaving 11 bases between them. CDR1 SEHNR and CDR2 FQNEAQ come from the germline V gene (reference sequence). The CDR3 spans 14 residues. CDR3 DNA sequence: TGTGCCAGCAGCTCCATAACAGGGTCCTACGAGCAGTACTTC. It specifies CASSSITGSYEQYF.